This TCR beta chain was recorded in a study of cytotoxic CD8 clonotypes in ibrutinib-treated CLL. With sequencing, the targeted depth ranged from 1 in 200,000 to 1 in 1 million T cells. Using immunoSEQ multiplex PCR, the repertoire was profiled, and TCRdb retains in-frame clones only, with some absent. Among about 160,000 clones, approximately 77% were seen once, and the ten largest hold about 2%. General study findings and limits: Pretreatment clonality was elevated relative to age-matched healthy donors and paralleled circulating CD8+ T-cell counts. Samples from sustained-remission and progressing patients were taken at different times.

In its sample, this clone ranks as medium-sized. Its cognate antigen is unknown. Germline CDR1 and CDR2: MNHEY and SMNVEV (reference sequence). The CDR3 is 13 residues long. V dropped 7 bases and J dropped 4 bases, with 12 bases sitting between them. This TCR came from a human donor with chronic lymphocytic leukemia. The J gene is TRBJ2-3, the V gene TRBV27; a weak D match, TRBD2 (6 bases). The sequencing used PBMCs, collected after 12 months of ibrutinib treatment. The DNA of the CDR3 is TGTGCCAGCAAGCCGGGGGTAGCAGATACGCAGTATTTT. Translated, it gives CASKPGVADTQYF.